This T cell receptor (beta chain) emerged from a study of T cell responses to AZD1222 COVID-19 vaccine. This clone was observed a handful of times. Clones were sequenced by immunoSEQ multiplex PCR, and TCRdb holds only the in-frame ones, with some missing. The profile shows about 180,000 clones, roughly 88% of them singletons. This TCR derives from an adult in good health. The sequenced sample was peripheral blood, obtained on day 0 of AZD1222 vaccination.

In nucleotides, the CDR3 is TGTGCCAGCAGGCCTGCAGGGGTGGAGAACACTGAAGCTTTCTTT. Encoded protein: CASRPAGVENTEAFF. This chain joins TRBV11-1 and TRBJ1-1; perhaps TRBD1 as D (6 bases). V was cut by 6 bases and J by 1 base, with 15 bases left in between. The CDR3 contains 15 residues. Germline V CDR1 and CDR2: SGHAT, FQDESV (reference sequence).